These 10 T cell receptor beta chains were all obtained from the same sample, sequenced in a study of vaccination and CD4 T cells after COVID-19. An Oncomine TCR Beta short-read assay was used to sequence the DNA from cultured CD4+ T cells. TCRdb itself ran the PCR reads through MiXCR, one entry per CDR3 protein. The sample contains 20,000 to 25,000 distinct CDR3 sequences, roughly three fifths of which appear only once. Antigens of these TCRs are unknown. Treatment here: approximately nine-day PBMC culture with coronavirus spike peptide pools or control peptides (ViraFEST assay). Material: CD4+ T cells from blood, cultured in vitro, obtained after SARS-CoV-2 vaccination. The receptors were gathered from a human donor who received a COVID-19 vaccine.

This CDR3 is CSAREGYNTEAFF. The DNA for the CDR3 is TGCAGTGCTAGAGAAGGATACAACACTGAAGCTTTCTTT. The chain couples TRBV20-1 to TRBJ1-1; the D is unclear. Germline loops: CDR1 DFQATT, CDR2 SNEGSKA (reference sequence). Deletions cut 0 bases from V and 2 bases from J, with 7 bases between. The CDR3 is 13 amino acids.

The V and J genes are TRBV6-2 or TRBV6-3 and TRBJ1-2; the D gene is possibly TRBD1 (5 bases). Between the trimmed V and J ends, which lost 5 bases and 6 bases, there was a span of 10 bases. The CDR3 spans 12 residues. Germline V lookup: CDR1 MNHEY, CDR2 SVGEGT. As DNA, the CDR3 is TGTGCCAGCAGTCAGGGATTCGATGGCTACACCTTC. As protein: CASSQGFDGYTF.

J is TRBJ1-2 and V is TRBV5-1; maybe TRBD1 (6 bases). The CDR3 has 14 residues. V lost 5 bases and J 0 bases, leaving 11 bases between the germline ends. CDR1 is SGHRS and CDR2 is YFSETQ in the germline V gene. CDR3: CASRRDTTNYGYTF. CDR3 sequence (DNA): TGCGCCAGCAGGAGGGACACTACTAACTATGGCTACACCTTC.

The chain employs TRBV10-3 and TRBJ2-7, with 7 bases that match TRBD1. The J segment lost 6 bases and the V segment lost 3 bases, leaving 8 bases of the junction unmatched. CDR3 length equals 14 residues. CDR1 and CDR2 from the germline V gene are ENHRY and SYGVKD. The CDR3 here is CAISEGQAIGEQYF. CDR3 nucleotides: TGTGCCATCAGTGAAGGACAGGCTATCGGCGAGCAGTACTTC.

Comment on this clonotype: One end of the junction does not line up with germline, which may come from a read error. The chain recombines TRBV6-2 or TRBV6-3 with TRBJ1-6; D is perhaps TRBD1 (5 bases). CDR1 is MNHEY and CDR2 is SVGEGT in the germline V gene. CDR3 length: 14 residues. The DNA of the CDR3 is TGTGCCAGCAGTTTTCTACAGGATAACTCACCCCTCCACTTT. The encoded protein is CASSFLQDNSPLHF.

The chain recombines TRBV20-1 with TRBJ1-1, with D possibly TRBD1 on 5 matching bases. This CDR3 spans 13 amino acids. Trimming took off 4 bases at V and 4 bases at J, with 13 bases between the two ends. Germline CDR1 is DFQATT and CDR2 is SNEGSKA (reference sequence). The CDR3 nucleotides read TGCAGTGCTATACAGGAGCCGGGCACTGAAGCTTTCTTT. It is translated as CSAIQEPGTEAFF.

J is TRBJ1-2 and V is TRBV15; D is unresolved. This CDR3 spans 15 amino acids. V lost 0 bases to trimming and J lost 4 bases, with 12 bases between them. CDR1 and CDR2 from the germline V gene are LNHNV and YYDKDF (reference sequence). CDR3 bases: TGTGCCACCAGCAGAGATCTGGGCGTGGGCTATGGCTACACCTTC. Protein sequence: CATSRDLGVGYGYTF.

The V call is TRBV12-3 or TRBV12-4, the J call TRBJ1-3, with D perhaps matching TRBD1 (6 bases). This CDR3 spans 15 amino acids. The ends were cut back, 5 bases at V and 6 bases at J, with 17 bases in the middle. CDR3: CASSPLQGAENTIYF. The CDR3 nucleotides are TGTGCCAGCAGTCCACTACAGGGAGCGGAAAACACCATATATTTT.

This chain joins TRBV10-3 and TRBJ1-2; D might be TRBD1 (5 bases). The germline V and J ends were trimmed by 4 bases and 5 bases, with 20 bases remaining between them. Germline assignment: CDR1 ENHRY and CDR2 SYGVKD. This CDR3 has 16 amino acids. DNA of the CDR3: TGTGCCATCAGTGTGTCCAGGGAGCCGTCAGAATATGGCTACACCTTC. Its protein product is CAISVSREPSEYGYTF.

This clonotype was seen a handful of times. The chain joins TRBV24-1 to TRBJ1-2; D not resolved. This CDR3 is built from 14 residues. The germline V and J ends were trimmed by 3 bases and 3 bases, with 10 bases remaining between them. Germline V lookup: CDR1 KGHDR, CDR2 SFDVKD. The CDR3 region is CATSDMGIDYGYTF. CDR3 nucleotides: TGTGCCACCAGTGATATGGGGATTGACTATGGCTACACCTTC.